The 8 T cell receptor beta chains below were found in one sample sequenced in a study of cytomegalovirus exposure and HLA in healthy donors. The primer mix had 60 Vbeta and 13 Jbeta primers. TCRdb's table, derived via immunoSEQ multiplex PCR, lists solely in-frame clones and lacks some. Of 90,000 to 120,000 clones listed, around 83% were seen once; the top ten hold about 1.1%. The sample consisted of PBMCs. These receptors were collected from a woman between 18 and 29 years old in good health and CMV-seronegative.

The rearrangement links TRBV7-3 to TRBJ2-3, with 7 positions matching TRBD2. CDR3 length: 18 amino acids. V trimming: 1 base; J trimming: 4 bases; junction bases outside the gene matches: 14. Germline V lookup: CDR1 SGHTA, CDR2 FQGTGA. In DNA form, the CDR3 reads TGTGCCAGCAGCTTAAATTTAGTCGGCGGGAGAACGGCAGATACGCAGTATTTT. It translates to CASSLNLVGGRTADTQYF.

The chain couples TRBV11-2 to TRBJ2-7; D perhaps matches TRBD2 (6 bases). CDR3 length equals 13 residues. Per germline, CDR1 SGHAT and CDR2 FQNNGV. Deletions cut 5 bases from V and 3 bases from J, with 11 bases between. The CDR3: CASSPGVRYEQYF. For the CDR3, the DNA is TGTGCCAGCAGCCCGGGAGTCCGCTACGAGCAGTACTTC. The whole variable domain, remainder taken from reference TRBV11-2 and TRBJ2-7, is EAGVAQSPRYKIIEKRQSVAFWCNPISGHATLYWYQQILGQGPKLLIQFQNNGVVDDSQLPKDRFSAERLKGVDSTLKIQPAKLEDSAVYLCASSPGVRYEQYFGPGTRLTVT.

This chain joins TRBV6-5 and TRBJ2-1; D possibly corresponds to TRBD2 (5 bases). The V end lost 4 bases, the J end lost 0 bases, and 10 bases lay between the germline ends. CDR1 is MNHEY, CDR2 SVGAGI, per germline. This CDR3 has 15 residues. Here the CDR3 reads CASSSRTSSYNEQFF. Written as DNA, the CDR3 is TGTGCCAGCAGTTCGCGGACTTCCTCCTACAATGAGCAGTTCTTC.

The J gene is TRBJ2-4, the V gene TRBV7-2; 7 bases agree with TRBD2. This CDR3 is 16 amino acids long. CDR1 SGHTA and CDR2 FQGNSA come from the germline V gene. V dropped 0 bases and J dropped 5; count of bases not matched to a gene: 7. The CDR3 reads CASSLAAGEGQNIQYF. CDR3 bases: TGTGCCAGCAGCTTAGCGGCGGGAGAGGGCCAAAACATTCAGTACTTC.

The chain joins TRBV7-2 to TRBJ1-3; the D gene is possibly TRBD1 (5 bases). V lost 4 bases and J 3 bases, leaving 10 bases between the germline ends. Germline V lookup: CDR1 SGHTA, CDR2 FQGNSA. The CDR3 is 14 residues long. DNA of the CDR3: TGTGCCAGCAGCTCATGGACACTTGGAAACACCATATATTTT. It yields the protein CASSSWTLGNTIYF.

J is TRBJ1-6 and V is TRBV27; 7 bases match TRBD1. Germline V CDR1 and CDR2: MNHEY, SMNVEV (reference sequence). Germline trimming cut 5 bases from V and 8 bases from J; bases unmatched to any gene: 6. CDR3 size: 14 residues. CDR3 nucleotides: TGTGCCAGCAGTCAAGACAGGGACTATTCACCCCTCCACTTT. Translating gives CASSQDRDYSPLHF.

The chain has TRBV6-5 and TRBJ2-3; TRBD2 matches 9 bases. Germline CDR1 MNHEY, CDR2 SVGAGI. Trimming removed 1 base from V and 5 bases from J; junction bases left unmatched: 4. This CDR3 contains 15 residues. The CDR3 bases are TGTGCCAGCAGTTACTTAGCGGGGGCGGGAGATACGCAGTATTTT. Protein sequence: CASSYLAGAGDTQYF.

This clone appeared a single time. The V gene is TRBV11-2, the J gene TRBJ2-2; 12 bases are shared with TRBD2. Looked up from germline, CDR1 is SGHAT and CDR2 is FQNNGV. CDR3 length: 16 residues. With V trimmed by 4 bases and J by 7 bases, 7 bases remained unmatched. Here the CDR3 DNA reads TGTGCCAGCAGCTCAGTGACTAGCGGGAGCATCGGGGAGCTGTTTTTT. Its protein product is CASSSVTSGSIGELFF.